Here is one T cell receptor beta chain with its context. Its antigen remains unknown. Germline V gene lookup returns CDR1 SEHNR and CDR2 FQNEAQ (reference sequence). Trimming cost V 4 bases and J 1 base, with 10 bases left between them. The CDR3 contains 14 residues. These data originate in a study of pediatric ulcerative colitis. Study as a whole: Disease was pancolitis in several and left-sided in two, histology-confirmed. Study-level points and caveats: Two patients' blood samples yielded substantially fewer templates.

Method: immunoSEQ multiplex PCR; TCRdb's copy keeps in-frame clones and lacks some. This table holds about 64,000 clones, about 86% found once. At colonoscopy, a blood sample was also collected. Material for sequencing was blood. The J gene is TRBJ1-1, the V gene TRBV7-9, with D perhaps matching TRBD1 (5 bases). The TCR was taken from a boy between 10 and 17 years old with severe ulcerative colitis. CDR3 DNA sequence: TGTGCCAGCAGCTCGGGGGACCAGAACACTGAAGCTTTCTTT. The encoded protein is CASSSGDQNTEAFF. Using reference TRBV7-9 and TRBJ1-1 for the parts outside the CDR3, the full variable domain is DTGVSQNPRHKITKRGQNVTFRCDPISEHNRLYWYRQTLGQGPEFLTYFQNEAQLEKSRLLSDRFSAERPKGSFSTLEIQRTEQGDSAMYLCASSSGDQNTEAFFGQGTRLTVV.